This T cell receptor beta chain was retrieved from a study of CD8 T cells in ankylosing spondylitis. TCRdb used MiXCR to reprocess the 5' RACE reads, holding one entry per CDR3 protein. The sample records 250,000 to 350,000 distinct CDR3 sequences, 20% being singletons. The junction had 4 bases not matched to a gene; V was cut back by 6 bases and J by 4 bases. This CDR3 is built from 14 residues. Findings of the study overall: A subset of motif variants has previously been described in the synovial fluid and blood of reactive arthritis. As reported, disease-linked clones showed significant enrichment in matched ankylosing spondylitis synovial fluid. Apparently characteristic of ankylosing spondylitis blood was a TCR beta motif (eight highly homologous variants).

This clonotype was found a few times. Its antigen is currently unknown. The chain has TRBV12-3 or TRBV12-4 and TRBJ1-5, with TRBD1 identical over 9 bases. This receptor was taken from a male donor with ankylosing spondylitis or in good health (not recorded which). Material: blood, either unsorted or a sorted T cell fraction (not recorded which). The CDR3 here is CASSRTGENQPQHF. CDR3 nucleotides: TGTGCCAGCAGCCGGACAGGGGAAAATCAGCCCCAGCATTTT.